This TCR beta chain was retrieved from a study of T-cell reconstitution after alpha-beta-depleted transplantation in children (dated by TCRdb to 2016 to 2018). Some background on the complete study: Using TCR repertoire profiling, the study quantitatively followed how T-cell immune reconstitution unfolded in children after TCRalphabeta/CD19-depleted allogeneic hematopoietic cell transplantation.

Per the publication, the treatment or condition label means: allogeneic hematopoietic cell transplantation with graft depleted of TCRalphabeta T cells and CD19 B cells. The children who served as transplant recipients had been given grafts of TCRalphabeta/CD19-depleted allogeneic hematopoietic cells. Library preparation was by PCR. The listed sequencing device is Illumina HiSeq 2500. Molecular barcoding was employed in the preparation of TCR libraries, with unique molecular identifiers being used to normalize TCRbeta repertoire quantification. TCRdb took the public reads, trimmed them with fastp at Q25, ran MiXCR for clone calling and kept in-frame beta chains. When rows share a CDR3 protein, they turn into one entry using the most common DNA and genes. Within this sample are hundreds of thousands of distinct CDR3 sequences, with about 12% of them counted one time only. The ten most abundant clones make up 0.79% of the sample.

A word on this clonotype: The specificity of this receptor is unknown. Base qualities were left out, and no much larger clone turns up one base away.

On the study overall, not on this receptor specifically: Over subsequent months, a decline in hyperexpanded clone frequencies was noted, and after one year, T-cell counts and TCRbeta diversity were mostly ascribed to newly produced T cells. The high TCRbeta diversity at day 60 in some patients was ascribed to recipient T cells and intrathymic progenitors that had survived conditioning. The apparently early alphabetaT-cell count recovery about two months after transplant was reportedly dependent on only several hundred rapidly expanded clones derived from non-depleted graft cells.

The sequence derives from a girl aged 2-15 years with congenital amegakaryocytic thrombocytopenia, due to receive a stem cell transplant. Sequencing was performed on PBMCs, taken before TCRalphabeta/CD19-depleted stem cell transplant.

The sequenced DNA: TGTGCCAGCAGCTTGGGAGCCGGGGTCTTATCTCGGGAGCAGTACTTC. This yields the protein CASSLGAGVLSREQYF. The receptor chain draws on TRBV5-5 and TRBJ2-7, with a tentative D gene TRBD2 over 5 matching bases. The CDR3 runs 16 amino acids, cysteine and phenylalanine included. Only the CDR3 part of the read is kept: 48 bases, read in frame from the first base. Between the V and J ends, shortened by 0 bases and 7 bases respectively, the junction contains 20 bases. CDR1 and CDR2 are read off the germline V gene (reference sequence) as SGHKS and YYEKEE. The variable domain in full, with residues beyond the CDR3 obtained from the reference TRBV5-5 and TRBJ2-7 genes, is DAGVTQSPTHLIKTRGQQVTLRCSPISGHKSVSWYQQVLGQGPQFIFQYYEKEERGRGNFPDRFSARQFPNYSSELNVNALLLGDSALYLCASSLGAGVLSREQYFGPGTRLTVT.